Sequencing of this TCR beta chain was carried out in a study of CD8 T cells in ankylosing spondylitis. Making the TCR beta libraries involved quantitative 5'-RACE with molecular barcodes. TCRdb re-called the 5' RACE reads through MiXCR, storing one row per CDR3 protein. The sample includes about 450,000 distinct CDR3 sequences, about 25% of them seen just once. Germline CDR1 and CDR2: DFQATT and SNEGSKA (reference sequence). Trimming took off 1 base at V and 4 bases at J, with 17 bases between the two ends. This CDR3 comprises 15 residues. This clonotype was picked up a small number of times. Antigen unknown. Notes on the study in general: It appeared that ankylosing spondylitis blood was characterized by a TCR beta motif of about 8 highly homologous variants. Clones linked to disease, bearing a CD8+ phenotype, were relatively rare in peripheral blood. Significantly higher representation of disease-linked clones was reported for matched ankylosing spondylitis synovial fluid. Reactive arthritis synovial fluid and blood previously showed some of these motif variants.

This TCR was sampled from a male donor with ankylosing spondylitis. Sequenced input: blood, either unsorted or a sorted T cell fraction (not recorded which). The J gene is TRBJ2-7, the V gene TRBV20-1, with a tentative D call TRBD1 (5 bases). This CDR3 is CSARGLGDKGYEQYV. CDR3 nucleotides: TGCAGTGCTAGAGGCCTAGGTGATAAGGGGTACGAGCAGTACGTC.